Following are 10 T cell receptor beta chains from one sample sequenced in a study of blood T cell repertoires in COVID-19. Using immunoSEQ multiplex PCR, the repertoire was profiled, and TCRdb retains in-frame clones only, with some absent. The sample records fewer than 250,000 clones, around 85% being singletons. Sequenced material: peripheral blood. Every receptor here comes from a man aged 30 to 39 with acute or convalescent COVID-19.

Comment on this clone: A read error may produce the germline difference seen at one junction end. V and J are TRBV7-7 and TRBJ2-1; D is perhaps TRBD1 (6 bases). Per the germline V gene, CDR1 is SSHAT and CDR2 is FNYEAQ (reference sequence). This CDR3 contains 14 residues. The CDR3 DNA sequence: TGTGCTAGCAGCCGAACAAGGGACACTAATGAGCAGTTCTTC. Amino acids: CASSRTRDTNEQFF.

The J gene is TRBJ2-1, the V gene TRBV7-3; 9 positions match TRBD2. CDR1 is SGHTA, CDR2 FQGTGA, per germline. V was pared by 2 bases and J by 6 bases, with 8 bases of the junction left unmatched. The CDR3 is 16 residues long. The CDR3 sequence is CASSLRASGMINEQFF. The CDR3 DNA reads TGTGCCAGCAGCTTACGGGCTAGCGGGATGATCAATGAGCAGTTCTTC.

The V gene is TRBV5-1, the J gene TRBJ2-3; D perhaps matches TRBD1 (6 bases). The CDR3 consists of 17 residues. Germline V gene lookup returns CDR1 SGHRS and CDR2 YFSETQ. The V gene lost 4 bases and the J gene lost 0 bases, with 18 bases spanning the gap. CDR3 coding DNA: TGCGCCAGCAGCGACGGACAGCCTTTTGTTAGCACAGATACGCAGTATTTT. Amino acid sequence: CASSDGQPFVSTDTQYF.

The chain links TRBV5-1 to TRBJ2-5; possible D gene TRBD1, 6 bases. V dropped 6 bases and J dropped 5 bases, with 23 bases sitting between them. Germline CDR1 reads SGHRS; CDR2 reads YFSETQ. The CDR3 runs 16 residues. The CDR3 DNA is TGCGCCAGCACCAAAGGTGGGGGCGCGTTCTTGGAGACCCAGTACTTC. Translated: CASTKGGGAFLETQYF.

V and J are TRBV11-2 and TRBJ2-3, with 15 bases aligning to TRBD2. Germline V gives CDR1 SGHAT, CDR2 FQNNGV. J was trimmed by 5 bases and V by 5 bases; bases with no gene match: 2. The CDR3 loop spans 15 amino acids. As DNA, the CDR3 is TGTGCCAGCAGCCAGGGACTAGCGGGGGGAGATACGCAGTATTTT. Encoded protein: CASSQGLAGGDTQYF.

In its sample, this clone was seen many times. CDR3 bases: TGTGCCAGCAGCTCCGACCGGGACAGGGGTTCACCCCTCCACTTT. Protein product: CASSSDRDRGSPLHF. This chain connects TRBV5-4 to TRBJ1-6; 10 positions agree with TRBD1. There are 15 residues in the CDR3. From germline, CDR1 is SGHNT and CDR2 YYREEE (reference sequence). V was clipped by 3 bases and J by 9 bases; unmatched bases: 6.

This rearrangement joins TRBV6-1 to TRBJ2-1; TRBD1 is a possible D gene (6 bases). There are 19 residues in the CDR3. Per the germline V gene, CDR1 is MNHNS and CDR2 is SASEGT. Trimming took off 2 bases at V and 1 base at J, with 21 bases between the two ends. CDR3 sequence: CASSEFNIMDSSSYNEQFF. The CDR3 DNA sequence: TGTGCCAGCAGTGAATTCAATATAATGGACAGTTCATCCTACAATGAGCAGTTCTTC.

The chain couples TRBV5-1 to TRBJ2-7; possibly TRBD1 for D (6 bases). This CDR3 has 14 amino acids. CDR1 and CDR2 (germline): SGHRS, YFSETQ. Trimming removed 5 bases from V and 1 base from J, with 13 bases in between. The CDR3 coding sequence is TGCGCCAGCAGGATGACAGGCTCTTCCTACGAGCAGTACTTC. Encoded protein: CASRMTGSSYEQYF.

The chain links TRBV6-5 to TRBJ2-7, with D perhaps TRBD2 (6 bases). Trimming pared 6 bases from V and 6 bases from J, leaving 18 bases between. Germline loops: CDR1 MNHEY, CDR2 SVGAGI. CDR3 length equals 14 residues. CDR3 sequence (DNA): TGTGCCAGCAGACCGGCGGGGAGGATCTCCGAGCAGTACTTC. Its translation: CASRPAGRISEQYF.

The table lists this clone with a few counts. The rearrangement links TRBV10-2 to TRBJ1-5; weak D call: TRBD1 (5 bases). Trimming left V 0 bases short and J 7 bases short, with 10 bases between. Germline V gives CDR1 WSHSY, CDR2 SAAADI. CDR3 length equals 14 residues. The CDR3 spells CASSESGRVQPQHF. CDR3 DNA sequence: TGCGCCAGCAGTGAGTCCGGCAGGGTCCAGCCCCAGCATTTT.